This T cell receptor (beta chain) was captured by sequencing in a study of post-analysis software for immune sequencing data. About the research overall: Patients with relapsing-remitting, secondary progressive and progressive-relapsing multiple sclerosis courses were all represented.

This clonotype has just a few counts. Its matching antigen is unknown. The CDR3 runs to 13 residues. CDR1 is MNHNS, CDR2 SASEGT, per germline. The V end lost 2 bases, the J end lost 5 bases, and 7 bases lay between the germline ends. Researchers reported that TCR beta cDNA libraries carried unique molecular identifiers. With about 0.9 to 11 million T cells as the source, 540,000 or so cDNA molecules resulted. TCRdb re-analysed the PCR reads in MiXCR, keeping a single row per CDR3 protein. This sample yields about 540,000 distinct CDR3 sequences, of which about a third are seen a single time; 5% to 6% belongs to the top ten. Study results and caveats: Compared with controls, patients had more of about 5 TRBV segments, including TRBV5-6, TRBV5-1 and TRBV20-1. For normalized Chao1 diversity, multiple sclerosis patients scored significantly lower than controls did.

Sequencing was carried out using blood. This chain uses TRBV6-1 with TRBJ2-1; D is unclear. The sequence was obtained from a girl between 2 and 17 years old with multiple sclerosis. The CDR3 is CASSESQHNEQFF. Here the CDR3 DNA reads TGTGCCAGCAGTGAAAGCCAGCACAATGAGCAGTTCTTC.